The 27 T cell receptor beta chains below all came from one sample that was sequenced in a study of a mutant IDH1 vaccine in newly diagnosed glioma. Assay used: immunoSEQ multiplex PCR; TCRdb lists only in-frame clones, some missing. The table has about 60,000 clones, approximately 84% seen once. Time point noted: week 11, during vaccination. The content of each vaccine dose was 300 ug of mutant IDH1 20-mer peptide, and topical imiquimod accompanied it. Their antigens remain unidentified. Sequenced material: PBMCs, taken from a glioma patient whose treatment included an IDH1 peptide vaccine. These TCRs come from a young man with glioma.

The chain carries TRBV5-8 and TRBJ1-1; no definite D call. Germline V lookup: CDR1 SGHTS, CDR2 YDEGEE. The CDR3 runs 17 residues. V lost 0 bases and J 6 bases, leaving 21 bases between the germline ends. Here the CDR3 reads CASSLGFLGIGVPEAFF. DNA of the CDR3: TGTGCCAGCAGCTTGGGGTTTCTAGGGATTGGTGTCCCTGAAGCTTTCTTT. Full variable domain (rest looked up from reference TRBV5-8 and TRBJ1-1): EAGVTQSPTHLIKTRGQQATLRCSPISGHTSVYWYQQALGLGLQFLLWYDEGEERNRGNFPPRFSGRQFPNYSSELNVNALELEDSALYLCASSLGFLGIGVPEAFFGQGTRLTVV.

The genes are TRBV7-9 and TRBJ2-1, with 7 bases lining up with TRBD2. The CDR3 has 14 amino acids. V shed 3 bases and J 8 bases; nucleotides not matched to a gene: 7. The V gene's germline CDR1 is SEHNR and CDR2 FQNEAQ (reference sequence). DNA for the CDR3: TGTGCCAGCAGCTTCAGTTCAGGGAGGGATGAGCAGTTCTTC. Its protein product is CASSFSSGRDEQFF.

The chain is built from TRBV4-1 and TRBJ1-4; no definite D call. This CDR3 region has 16 residues. Trimming pared 1 base from V and 7 bases from J, leaving 16 bases between. Germline assignment: CDR1 MGHRA and CDR2 YSYEKL. The DNA for the CDR3 is TGCGCCAGCAGCCAAGGGCGTGGGAAGGTCGGTGAAAAACTGTTTTTT. It encodes CASSQGRGKVGEKLFF.

The chain has TRBV30 and TRBJ1-4, with D possibly matching TRBD1 (5 bases). V shed 3 bases and J shed 8 bases, with 13 bases lying between them. From germline, CDR1 is GTSNPN and CDR2 SVGIG (reference sequence). The CDR3 length is 13 residues. This CDR3 is CAWRAGAGEKLFF. The CDR3 DNA follows: TGTGCCTGGAGAGCCGGGGCAGGCGAAAAACTGTTTTTT.

The chain carries TRBV9 and TRBJ1-5, with a tentative D call TRBD1 (5 bases). The V gene lost 0 bases and the J gene lost 5 bases, with 6 bases spanning the gap. CDR3 size: 13 residues. Germline V gene data show CDR1 as SGDLS and CDR2 as YYNGEE. The CDR3 region is CASSVGGYQPQHF. The CDR3 DNA is TGTGCCAGCAGCGTAGGGGGGTATCAGCCCCAGCATTTT.

V and J are TRBV7-9 and TRBJ2-5; D gene ambiguous. The CDR3 is made up of 13 amino acids. Germline values: CDR1 SEHNR, CDR2 FQNEAQ (reference sequence). V gave up 1 base and J gave up 5 bases, with 8 bases separating them. The CDR3 spells CASSLESTETQYF. Here the CDR3 DNA reads TGTGCCAGCAGCTTAGAGAGCACGGAGACCCAGTACTTC.

J is TRBJ1-1 and V is TRBV5-1; D call uncertain. Germline lookup yields CDR1 SGHRS and CDR2 YFSETQ. CDR3 length: 13 residues. V was clipped by 1 base and J by 0 bases, with 4 bases between them. CDR3 in DNA: TGCGCCAGCAGCTTGACAGTGAACACTGAAGCTTTCTTT. It is translated as CASSLTVNTEAFF. The full variable domain, with the rest looked up from reference TRBV5-1 and TRBJ1-1, is KAGVTQTPRYLIKTRGQQVTLSCSPISGHRSVSWYQQTPGQGLQFLFEYFSETQRNKGNFPGRFSGRQFSNSRSEMNVSTLELGDSALYLCASSLTVNTEAFFGQGTRLTVV.

The CDR3 spells CASSYQTDTQYF. CDR3 DNA sequence: TGTGCCAGCAGTTATCAAACAGATACGCAGTATTTT. The chain has TRBV5-4 and TRBJ2-3; the D is unclear. The V and J ends lost 5 bases and 3 bases respectively, with 7 bases between them. Germline loops: CDR1 SGHNT, CDR2 YYREEE (reference sequence). This CDR3 has 12 amino acids.

This clone was picked up one time. The rearrangement joins TRBV5-4 to TRBJ2-5; 8 bases agree with TRBD1. The V gene end was trimmed by 3 bases and the J gene end by 5 bases; junction bases not matched to a gene: 0. Germline lookup yields CDR1 SGHNT and CDR2 YYREEE (reference sequence). CDR3 size: 12 residues. The CDR3 DNA reads TGTGCCAGCAGCTACAGGGGGGAGACCCAGTACTTC. Protein sequence: CASSYRGETQYF. The whole variable domain, remainder taken from reference TRBV5-4 and TRBJ2-5, is ETGVTQSPTHLIKTRGQQVTLRCSSQSGHNTVSWYQQALGQGPQFIFQYYREEENGRGNFPPRFSGLQFPNYSSELNVNALELDDSALYLCASSYRGETQYFGPGTRLLVL.

The chain has TRBV2 and TRBJ2-7; D perhaps matches TRBD2 (5 bases). Trimming stripped 4 bases from V and 2 bases from J, with 9 bases between. The CDR3 extends over 13 amino acids. From germline, CDR1 is SNHLY and CDR2 FYNNEI. In nucleotides, the CDR3 is TGTGCCAGCAGTGGGACTGTCCCCTACGAGCAGTACTTC. Amino acids: CASSGTVPYEQYF.

The J gene is TRBJ2-7, the V gene TRBV4-2, with 11 bases aligning to TRBD2. Germline-derived CDR1 and CDR2 are LGHNA and YNFKEQ. CDR3 size: 14 residues. Trimming took 4 bases from V and 7 from J; bases not matched to a gene: 6. CDR3 residues: CASSLSGRAGEQYF. The DNA for the CDR3 is TGTGCCAGCAGCCTTAGCGGGAGGGCGGGGGAGCAGTACTTC.

The count of this clone is one. The chain couples TRBV25-1 to TRBJ2-1; D may be TRBD1 (5 bases). CDR1 is MGHDK, CDR2 SYGVNS, per germline. Trimming stripped 3 bases from V and 2 bases from J, with 17 bases between. The CDR3 covers 17 residues. The CDR3 reads CASSDPVRVTPYNEQFF. As DNA, the CDR3 is TGTGCCAGCAGTGATCCCGTCAGGGTTACCCCCTACAATGAGCAGTTCTTC.

V is TRBV6-6 and J is TRBJ2-1, with 9 bases matching TRBD1. CDR1 and CDR2 from the germline V gene are MNHNY and SVGAGI (reference sequence). The CDR3 has 16 residues. J lost 1 base, V lost 2 bases, and 3 bases had no gene match. The CDR3 reads CASSYGTGYSYNEQFF. The CDR3 nucleotides are TGTGCCAGCAGTTACGGGACAGGGTATTCCTACAATGAGCAGTTCTTC.

The rearrangement joins TRBV28 to TRBJ2-1; a weak D match, TRBD2 (6 bases). CDR1 MDHEN and CDR2 SYDVKM come from the germline V gene. V was pared by 3 bases and J by 5 bases, with 26 bases between. This CDR3 has 19 residues. CDR3 sequence (DNA): TGTGCCAGCAGTTTGATCGGGTCTGGGGAGACTAGAGATGACAATGAGCAGTTCTTC. Translating it yields CASSLIGSGETRDDNEQFF.

The chain is built from TRBV28 and TRBJ1-3; D may be TRBD1 (5 bases). The CDR3 runs 14 residues. The V gene lost 7 bases and the J gene lost 8 bases, with 18 bases spanning the gap. The germline V gene has CDR1 MDHEN and CDR2 SYDVKM. CDR3 DNA: TGTGCCAGCATGAGGTCCCCCAGGGTTGACACCATATATTTT. It specifies CASMRSPRVDTIYF. Drawing the rest from reference TRBV28 and TRBJ1-3, the complete variable domain is DVKVTQSSRYLVKRTGEKVFLECVQDMDHENMFWYRQDPGLGLRLIYFSYDVKMKEKGDIPEGYSVSREKKERFSLILESASTNQTSMYLCASMRSPRVDTIYFGEGSWLTVV.

The V call is TRBV9, the J call TRBJ1-2; D gene uncertain. CDR3 size: 13 residues. V was pared by 3 bases and J by 5 bases, with 11 bases between. The germline gives CDR1 SGDLS, CDR2 YYNGEE. Here the CDR3 DNA reads TGTGCCAGCAGCGCAGAAATGGGTTATGGCTACACCTTC. The encoded protein is CASSAEMGYGYTF.

V and J are TRBV30 and TRBJ2-5; 9 nucleotides align to TRBD2. The end of the DNA fits TRBJ2-7 better, so the J call may be wrong. CDR3 length equals 18 residues. Germline lookup yields CDR1 GTSNPN and CDR2 SVGIG (reference sequence). This CDR3 is CAWSGGREAGGHTYEQYF. CDR3 sequence (DNA): TGTGCCTGGAGTGGGGGGAGGGAAGCGGGGGGCCATACCTACGAGCAGTACTTC.

This sequence joins TRBV11-1 and TRBJ2-1; a weak D match, TRBD1 (6 bases). Trimming stripped 3 bases from V and 4 bases from J, with 13 bases between. The germline V gene encodes CDR1 SGHAT and CDR2 FQDESV (reference sequence). CDR3 length: 15 residues. CDR3 in DNA: TGTGCCAGCAGCTTTTCCGGGACACAATACAATGAGCAGTTCTTC. Translated: CASSFSGTQYNEQFF.

This chain joins TRBV14 and TRBJ2-5; 7 bases are a match to TRBD1. Germline CDR1 is SGHDN and CDR2 is FVKESK. J lost 0 bases, V lost 4 bases, and 5 bases had no gene match. The CDR3 extends over 15 amino acids. CDR3: CASSPGQAYQETQYF. Here the CDR3 DNA reads TGTGCCAGCAGCCCAGGACAGGCGTACCAAGAGACCCAGTACTTC.

In nucleotides, the CDR3 is TGTGCCAGCAGTTACTCGATCGCATCTAGTGAGCAGTTCTTC. It encodes CASSYSIASSEQFF. The chain has TRBV6-5 and TRBJ2-1; D is ambiguous. The length of the CDR3 is 14 residues. Germline CDR1 is MNHEY and CDR2 is SVGAGI. V lost 0 bases to trimming and J lost 9 bases, with 12 bases between them.

The gene calls are TRBV7-2 and TRBJ2-5; D unresolved. Germline CDR1 and CDR2: SGHTA and FQGNSA. V lost 1 base to trimming and J lost 1 base, with 10 bases between them. The CDR3 covers 15 residues. The DNA for the CDR3 is TGTGCCAGCAGCTTAGGGGTACACAGCCAAGAGACCCAGTACTTC. It is translated as CASSLGVHSQETQYF. The full variable domain, with the rest looked up from reference TRBV7-2 and TRBJ2-5, is GAGVSQSPSNKVTEKGKDVELRCDPISGHTALYWYRQSLGQGLEFLIYFQGNSAPDKSGLPSDRFSAERTGGSVSTLTIQRTQQEDSAVYLCASSLGVHSQETQYFGPGTRLLVL.

The chain is built from TRBV5-1 and TRBJ1-2, with D perhaps TRBD1 (6 bases). The CDR3 covers 13 residues. The V gene lost 4 bases and the J gene lost 6 bases, with 13 bases spanning the gap. Germline loops: CDR1 SGHRS, CDR2 YFSETQ. The CDR3 bases are TGCGCCAGCAGCCCGATGGGGGCTGATGGCTACACCTTC. Amino acid sequence: CASSPMGADGYTF.

This chain joins TRBV10-3 and TRBJ1-1; tentatively, D is TRBD1 (5 bases). CDR1 and CDR2 (germline): ENHRY, SYGVKD. The CDR3 runs to 15 residues. Deletions cut 0 bases from V and 2 bases from J, with 10 bases between. This chain's CDR3 is CAISESRGLNTEAFF. The CDR3 DNA reads as TGTGCCATCAGTGAGTCTAGGGGTCTAAACACTGAAGCTTTCTTT.

The chain couples TRBV30 to TRBJ2-5, with D possibly matching TRBD2 (5 bases). The J call may be in error: the DNA end matches TRBJ2-7 better. The CDR3 has 14 amino acids. Germline CDR1 is GTSNPN and CDR2 is SVGIG (reference sequence). This CDR3 reads CAWSGLGGFYEQYF. The DNA of the CDR3 is TGTGCCTGGAGTGGGCTAGGAGGTTTCTACGAGCAGTACTTC.

This sequence joins TRBV5-6 and TRBJ2-5, with 9 bases matching TRBD2. Matching the DNA end better, TRBJ2-7 makes the J call doubtful. This CDR3 contains 15 residues. Per germline, CDR1 SGHDT and CDR2 YYEEEE. CDR3 in amino acids: CASSLRREGSYEQYF. In nucleotides, the CDR3 is TGTGCCAGCAGCTTGAGGCGGGAGGGGTCCTACGAGCAGTACTTC.

The chain carries TRBV7-9 and TRBJ2-7; tentatively, D is TRBD1 (6 bases). Trimming left V 0 bases short and J 5 bases short, with 14 bases between. CDR3 length: 15 residues. Germline V gene sequence: CDR1 SEHNR, CDR2 FQNEAQ (reference sequence). CDR3 DNA sequence: TGTGCCAGCAGCTTAGCGGGAACAGGGATGAACGAGCAGTACTTC. As protein: CASSLAGTGMNEQYF.

CDR3 nucleotides: TGCAGCGTAGGGGCACAGGTCACTGAAGCTTTCTTT. It codes for CSVGAQVTEAFF. The chain is built from TRBV29-1 and TRBJ1-1, with a tentative D call TRBD1 (5 bases). CDR1 SQVTM and CDR2 ANQGSEA come from the germline V gene. The CDR3 is 12 residues long. V lost 6 bases and J lost 4, with 12 bases in between.